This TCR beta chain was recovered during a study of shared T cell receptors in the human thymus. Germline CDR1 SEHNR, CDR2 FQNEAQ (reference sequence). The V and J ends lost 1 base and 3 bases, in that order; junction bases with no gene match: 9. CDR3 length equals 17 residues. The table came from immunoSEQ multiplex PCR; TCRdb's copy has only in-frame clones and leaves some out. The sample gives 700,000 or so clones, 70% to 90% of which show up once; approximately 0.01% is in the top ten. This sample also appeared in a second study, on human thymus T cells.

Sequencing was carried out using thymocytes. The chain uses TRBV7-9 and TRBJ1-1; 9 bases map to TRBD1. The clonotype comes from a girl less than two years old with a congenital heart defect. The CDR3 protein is CASSLDRTGGCHTEAFF. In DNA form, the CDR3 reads TGTGCCAGCAGCTTAGATAGAACAGGGGGCTGTCACACTGAAGCTTTCTTT. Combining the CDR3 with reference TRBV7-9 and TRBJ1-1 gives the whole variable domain DTGVSQNPRHKITKRGQNVTFRCDPISEHNRLYWYRQTLGQGPEFLTYFQNEAQLEKSRLLSDRFSAERPKGSFSTLEIQRTEQGDSAMYLCASSLDRTGGCHTEAFFGQGTRLTVV.